A single sample is the source of the 3 T cell receptor beta chains below, sequenced in a study of blood T cells in healthy people across ages. Combining a sample-barcoded 5' primer with a J-beta primer mix, a second PCR ran for roughly 7 to 12 cycles. TCRdb re-derived calls from the 5' RACE reads in MiXCR, one entry per CDR3 protein. The sample gives about 1.4 million distinct CDR3 sequences, around 59% of which show up once; 6.5% to 8.5% is in the top ten. Sequencing was done on a sample of blood. Receptor source: a man between 18 and 29 years old in good health.

This clonotype was seen only a few times. This chain uses TRBV5-1 with TRBJ2-1; D perhaps matches TRBD1 (5 bases). The CDR3 length is 17 residues. With 3 bases removed from V and 10 bases from J, the gap between germline ends came to 26 bases. The V gene's germline CDR1 is SGHRS and CDR2 YFSETQ. The CDR3 sequence is CASSSITGAPSNKEQFF. In DNA form, the CDR3 reads TGCGCCAGCAGCTCCATCACTGGGGCCCCTTCCAATAAAGAGCAGTTCTTC.

Turning to this clonotype: Just one base apart from a much larger clone, this may be a read error. The chain uses TRBV4-3 and TRBJ2-3, with 8 bases lining up with TRBD2. Germline V gene lookup returns CDR1 LGHNA and CDR2 YSLEER. Losses at the gene ends were 4 bases for V and 3 bases for J; bases not matched to a gene: 9. This CDR3 comprises 16 residues. The CDR3 protein is CASSPWGSGGTDTQYF. The CDR3 DNA sequence: TGCGCCAGCAGCCCCTGGGGCAGCGGGGGAACAGATACGCAGTATTTT.

The chain is built from TRBV11-2 and TRBJ2-4, with D hard to call. This CDR3 has 14 residues. CDR1 is SGHAT, CDR2 FQNNGV, per germline. Trimming cost V 1 base and J 3 bases, with 7 bases left between them. The CDR3 bases are TGTGCCAGCAGCTTAGCTCTGGGCAAAAACATTCAGTACTTC. Amino acids: CASSLALGKNIQYF.